These 21 T cell receptor beta chains came from one sample sequenced in a study of T cells in women clearing cervical HPV infection. Repertoires were generated with immunoSEQ multiplex PCR, while TCRdb's copy carries only in-frame clones and drops some. The table for this sample gives 30,000 to 45,000 clones. The sequenced material came from blood buffy coat. The receptors stem from a woman between 18 and 69 years old with a cervical HPV16 infection that either progressed to CIN3+ or cleared (not recorded which).

CDR3 sequence: CASSEEGSANYGYTF. The CDR3 bases that were read are TGTGCCAGCAGTGAAGAGGGGAGCGCTAACTATGGC. The chain combines TRBV6-1 with TRBJ1-2; D might be TRBD1 (5 bases). The read comes to an end 3 residues before the CDR3 does, leaving the germline J gene to fill in the end. The CDR3 has 15 amino acids. The V end was cut by 1 base, the J end by 0 bases, with 9 bases between. Germline V gene lookup returns CDR1 MNHNS and CDR2 SASEGT.

The chain's CDR3 is CASSISARDRGYEQYF. CDR3 DNA (partial): TGCGCCAGCAGCATTTCCGCACGGGACAGGGGATACGAG. The chain is built from TRBV5-1 and TRBJ2-7; 10 bases map to TRBD1. The CDR3 goes on 3 residues after the read ends, and that part is filled in from the germline J gene. Germline assignment: CDR1 SGHRS and CDR2 YFSETQ. The CDR3 has 16 amino acids. V shed 4 bases and J 4 bases; nucleotides not matched to a gene: 11.

Points on this clone: Read sequence stops 3 residues before the CDR3 end, and the germline J gene provides the missing end. V and J are TRBV6-1 and TRBJ2-3; weak D call: TRBD1 (5 bases). The germline V gene has CDR1 MNHNS and CDR2 SASEGT. The CDR3 length is 15 residues. The CDR3 here is CASSEARQGNQPQYF. The sequenced part of the CDR3 DNA is TGTGCCAGCAGTGAAGCGCGCCAGGGTAATCAGCCG.

In the case of this clone: The CDR3 end lies 3 residues beyond the end of the read and is filled in from the germline J gene. The chain employs TRBV19 and TRBJ2-2; D is uncertain. V was trimmed by 3 bases and J by 5 bases, leaving 4 bases between them. Per the germline V gene, CDR1 is LNHDA and CDR2 is SQIVND (reference sequence). The CDR3 contains 12 residues. The CDR3 DNA, read in part, is TGTGCCAGTAGTATCAGTACCGGGGAG. Translating gives CASSISTGE. The CDR3 in full is CASSISTGELFF.

Concerning this clone: Read coverage stops 3 residues before the CDR3 terminus; the germline J gene supplies the remainder. The rearrangement links TRBV19 to TRBJ1-2; the D is unclear. There are 13 residues in the CDR3. Germline lookup yields CDR1 LNHDA and CDR2 SQIVND (reference sequence). CDR3 in amino acids: CASSIGKAGDYTF. CDR3 bases read: TGTGCCAGTAGTATAGGAAAGGCCGGGGAC.

Details on this clone: The read halts 3 residues ahead of the CDR3 end, with the missing end drawn from the germline J gene. The chain is built from TRBV7-9 and TRBJ2-5; D is perhaps TRBD1 (6 bases). CDR3 length: 14 residues. V lost 1 base and J lost 5, with 11 bases in between. Germline V CDR1 and CDR2: SEHNR, FQNEAQ (reference sequence). The CDR3 DNA, read in part, is TGTGCCAGCAGCTTAGACAGGGTGGAGGAGACC. Protein sequence: CASSLDRVEET. The CDR3 in its entirety is CASSLDRVEETQYF.

A remark on this clone: Read coverage stops 3 residues before the CDR3 terminus; the germline J gene supplies the remainder. This rearrangement joins TRBV20-1 to TRBJ2-3; possibly TRBD1 for D (6 bases). Trimming left V 0 bases short and J 6 bases short, with 13 bases between. This CDR3 is 14 amino acids long. CDR1 and CDR2 from the germline V gene are DFQATT and SNEGSKA (reference sequence). The part of the CDR3 DNA that was read is TGCAGTGCTAGAGATTGGGAGAGGGGGGATACG. Protein: CSARDWERGDT. In full, the CDR3 is CSARDWERGDTQYF.

In the case of this clone: The read gets to within 3 residues of the CDR3 end, and the germline J gene fills in the rest. This chain joins TRBV7-2 and TRBJ1-2, with D possibly being TRBD1 (6 bases). Per germline, CDR1 SGHTA and CDR2 FQGNSA. The CDR3 has 14 residues. The CDR3 sequence: CASSPQGADNDYTF. CDR3 DNA (partial): TGTGCCAGCAGCCCACAGGGTGCCGACAATGAC.

Partial CDR3 DNA: TGTGCCAGCAGCCAAGCAGGACTAGCGGTTTACAATGAG. This codes for CASSQAGLAVYNE. The whole CDR3 sequence is CASSQAGLAVYNEQFF. The chain combines TRBV3-1 (or the pseudogene TRBV3-2) with TRBJ2-1; 10 nucleotides align to TRBD2. Read data end 3 residues before the CDR3 end; the end is taken from the germline J gene. CDR1 and CDR2 (germline): LGHDT, YNNKEL (reference sequence). The CDR3 runs 16 residues. V gave up 1 base and J gave up 4 bases; unmatched junction bases: 4.

Points on this clone: Coverage ceases 3 residues before the CDR3 finishes, and the germline J gene fills in the end. The chain uses TRBV5-1 and TRBJ2-5; 8 bases fit TRBD1. The CDR3 is 15 residues long. Germline V gene sequence: CDR1 SGHRS, CDR2 YFSETQ. The V segment lost 0 bases and the J segment 5 bases; nucleotides outside the gene matches: 6. CDR3 residues: CASSLDQGAAETQYF. The sequenced part of the CDR3 DNA is TGCGCCAGCAGCTTGGATCAGGGGGCGGCGGAGACC.

In regard to this clone: Read sequence stops 3 residues before the CDR3 end, and the germline J gene provides the missing end. The chain combines TRBV19 with TRBJ2-2; tentative D call: TRBD1 (6 bases). The CDR3 is 15 residues long. Germline V CDR1 and CDR2: LNHDA, SQIVND (reference sequence). V was trimmed by 3 bases and J by 6 bases, leaving 14 bases between them. CDR3: CASSIPYRVPGELFF. The CDR3 DNA, read in part, is TGTGCCAGTAGTATTCCCTACAGGGTACCCGGGGAG.

As to this clone: The read stops 3 residues short of the end of the CDR3; the missing end is completed from the germline J gene. The rearrangement uses TRBV7-9 and TRBJ2-2; tentative D call: TRBD2 (6 bases). CDR3 length equals 14 residues. Germline V lookup: CDR1 SEHNR, CDR2 FQNEAQ (reference sequence). This chain's CDR3 is CASSLGGDNSPLFF. Partial CDR3 DNA: TGTGCCAGCAGCTTAGGGGGGGATAATTCACCG.

For this clone: One junction end disagrees with the germline gene, perhaps due to a read error. The read ends 3 residues early relative to the CDR3; the germline J gene fills the gap. Other DNA sequences in this specimen translate into the identical CDR3. This chain uses TRBV18 with TRBJ1-3, with no clear D. From germline, CDR1 is KGHSH and CDR2 LQKENI. The CDR3 covers 15 residues. The CDR3 loop reads CASSPERVAGNTIYF. CDR3 DNA, as far as it was read: TGTGCCAGCTCACCGGAACGCGTGGCAGGAAACACA.

Notes on this clone: The CDR3 end lies 3 residues beyond the end of the read and is filled in from the germline J gene. The chain links TRBV5-5 to TRBJ1-4; TRBD1 is a possible D gene (6 bases). The CDR3 sequence is 14 residues long. The germline V gene encodes CDR1 SGHKS and CDR2 YYEKEE (reference sequence). CDR3 DNA, as far as it was read: TGTGCCAGCAGCCTGGAGGGGGAAAATTCACCA. Its protein product is CASSLEGENSP. The whole CDR3 sequence is CASSLEGENSPLFF. Full variable domain (remainder filled in from reference TRBV5-5 and TRBJ1-4): DAGVTQSPTHLIKTRGQQVTLRCSPISGHKSVSWYQQVLGQGPQFIFQYYEKEERGRGNFPDRFSARQFPNYSSELNVNALLLGDSALYLCASSLEGENSPLFFGSGTQLSVL.

CDR3 DNA (partial): TGTGCCACTTCCGGGACAGGGGGCTACGAG. Its translation is CATSGTGGYE. The whole CDR3 reads CATSGTGGYEQYF. The chain carries TRBV7-2 and TRBJ2-7, with 11 bases identical to TRBD1. The read terminates 3 residues ahead of where the CDR3 ends, so the germline J gene completes it. This CDR3 spans 13 amino acids. CDR1 is SGHTA, CDR2 FQGNSA, per germline. Unmatched junction bases numbered 5, after V lost 10 bases and J lost 3 bases. The whole variable domain, filled in from reference TRBV7-2 and TRBJ2-7, reads GAGVSQSPSNKVTEKGKDVELRCDPISGHTALYWYRQSLGQGLEFLIYFQGNSAPDKSGLPSDRFSAERTGGSVSTLTIQRTQQEDSAVYLCATSGTGGYEQYFGPGTRLTVT.

As concerns this clone: The read ends 3 residues shy of where the CDR3 ends; the end is completed using the germline J gene. The rearrangement joins TRBV4-1 to TRBJ1-3; 10 bases are shared with TRBD1. The CDR3 spans 16 residues. Trimming cost V 0 bases and J 8 bases; bases outside gene matches: 7. CDR1 is MGHRA, CDR2 YSYEKL, per germline. Here the CDR3 reads CASSQDLGQGVDTIYF. The covered CDR3 bases are TGCGCCAGCAGCCAAGATCTTGGACAGGGGGTAGACACC.

In the case of this clone: The CDR3 end lies 3 residues beyond the end of the read and is filled in from the germline J gene. The chain combines TRBV5-4 with TRBJ2-7; D gene uncertain. The CDR3 sequence is 15 residues long. V was pared by 2 bases and J by 2 bases, with 14 bases between. Germline V gene lookup returns CDR1 SGHNT and CDR2 YYREEE (reference sequence). The sequenced CDR3 bases are TGTGCCAGCAGCTTATTCGACACAGCCGCCTACGAG. This gives the protein CASSLFDTAAYE. The full CDR3 is CASSLFDTAAYEQYF.

For this clone: The read terminates 3 residues ahead of where the CDR3 ends, so the germline J gene completes it. This sample includes further DNA sequences coding for the same CDR3. This chain uses TRBV20-1 with TRBJ2-7; TRBD2 matches at 7 bases. The CDR3 length is 15 residues. In germline, CDR1 is DFQATT, CDR2 SNEGSKA (reference sequence). The junction had 15 bases not matched to a gene; V was cut back by 6 bases and J by 4 bases. CDR3 bases read: TGCAGTGCCTCCCCCCTGGCGGGGGTTTCATACGAG. It specifies CSASPLAGVSYE. The complete CDR3 protein is CSASPLAGVSYEQYF.

For this clone: At one end the junction does not follow the germline gene, possibly because of a read error. The CDR3 end is not reached by the read, which stops 3 residues before it; the germline J gene fills it in. The chain uses TRBV4-2 and TRBJ2-3; TRBD2 might be the D (6 bases). Germline CDR1 and CDR2: LGHNA and YNFKEQ. The CDR3 contains 13 residues. The CDR3 bases that were read are TGCGCCAGCAGCCAAGAAGGAGGGGATACG. This translates into CASSQEGGDT. The CDR3 as a whole reads CASSQEGGDTQYF.

About this clone itself: The CDR3 end is not reached by the read, which stops 3 residues before it; the germline J gene fills it in. The chain recombines TRBV5-4 with TRBJ1-6; 8 bases are shared with TRBD1. This CDR3 has 15 amino acids. The V segment lost 3 bases and the J segment 7 bases; nucleotides outside the gene matches: 6. Looked up from germline, CDR1 is SGHNT and CDR2 is YYREEE (reference sequence). CDR3 loop: CASSWEGQVNSPLHF. The CDR3 DNA, read in part, is TGTGCCAGCAGCTGGGAGGGACAGGTCAATTCACCC.

A note on this clone: Read sequence stops 3 residues before the CDR3 end, and the germline J gene provides the missing end. The chain recombines TRBV5-1 with TRBJ2-7; 7 bases fit TRBD2. The length of the CDR3 is 16 residues. V dropped 4 bases and J dropped 4; count of bases not matched to a gene: 14. Germline V gene sequence: CDR1 SGHRS, CDR2 YFSETQ. The CDR3 bases that were read are TGCGCCAGCAGCCCCGGTGCTAGCGGATCCCTTTACGAG. It yields the protein CASSPGASGSLYE. The CDR3 in its entirety is CASSPGASGSLYEQYF.